Shown below are 26 T cell receptor beta chains from a single sample sequenced in a study of blood T cell repertoires in COVID-19. The repertoire was sequenced with immunoSEQ multiplex PCR; TCRdb's copy has only in-frame clones and lacks some. The data contain around 200,000 clones, 75% to 90% of them seen just once; the ten biggest clones take up approximately 6.2%. The sequencing sample was made of PBMCs or T cells enriched from blood (not recorded which). All receptors come from a man in his forties who had recovered from COVID-19.

The chain carries TRBV19 and TRBJ2-3; the match to TRBD1 covers 11 bases. Germline-derived CDR1 and CDR2 are LNHDA and SQIVND (reference sequence). J was trimmed by 5 bases and V by 5 bases; bases with no gene match: 6. The CDR3 spans 15 residues. The CDR3 nucleotides read TGTGCCAGTAGTGCCGGGACAGGGGGAATAGATACGCAGTATTTT. Residues: CASSAGTGGIDTQYF.

The CDR3 spells CASSLGFSYGYTF. CDR3 DNA: TGTGCCAGCAGCTTGGGATTCAGTTATGGCTACACCTTC. This chain links TRBV5-6 with TRBJ1-2; no firm D call. Trimming took 0 bases from V and 5 from J, leaving 8 bases between them. Germline values: CDR1 SGHDT, CDR2 YYEEEE. The CDR3 is 13 amino acids.

The genes are TRBV6-5 and TRBJ2-7; TRBD1 might be the D (6 bases). The CDR3 has 13 amino acids. The V gene's germline CDR1 is MNHEY and CDR2 SVGAGI. Trimming took 6 bases from V and 3 from J, leaving 12 bases between them. The CDR3 DNA is TGTGCCAGCAGAAACCAGGGGATCTACGAGCAGTACTTC. It codes for CASRNQGIYEQYF.

The chain couples TRBV27 to TRBJ2-1, with a tentative D call TRBD1 (6 bases). Germline V gives CDR1 MNHEY, CDR2 SMNVEV (reference sequence). This CDR3 comprises 14 residues. Between the trimmed V and J ends, which lost 1 base and 4 bases, there was a span of 8 bases. In DNA, the CDR3 is TGTGCCAGCAGTTTATGGGACAAGTACAATGAGCAGTTCTTC. Translating it yields CASSLWDKYNEQFF.

The gene calls are TRBV10-1 and TRBJ2-1; 7 nucleotides line up with TRBD2. Germline CDR1 is WNHNN and CDR2 is SYGVQD (reference sequence). Losses at the gene ends were 4 bases for V and 8 bases for J; bases not matched to a gene: 8. This CDR3 is built from 14 residues. The CDR3 region is CASSGVRAGDEQFF. The CDR3 coding sequence is TGCGCCAGCAGTGGAGTCAGGGCGGGGGATGAGCAGTTCTTC.

The chain has TRBV6-5 and TRBJ2-7; 12 positions agree with TRBD2. Germline CDR1 MNHEY, CDR2 SVGAGI. This CDR3 is 14 amino acids long. The V segment lost 7 bases and the J segment 3 bases; nucleotides outside the gene matches: 4. In nucleotides, the CDR3 is TGTGCCAGCACCCCGGGACTAGCGGGCTACGAGCAGTACTTC. It codes for CASTPGLAGYEQYF.

The rearrangement links TRBV11-3 to TRBJ2-3; 10 nucleotides line up with TRBD2. The V segment lost 6 bases and the J segment 1 base; nucleotides outside the gene matches: 1. Germline loops: CDR1 SGHNT, CDR2 YENEEA. This CDR3 region has 14 residues. Here the CDR3 reads CASRAGGGTDTQYF. CDR3 DNA sequence: TGTGCCAGCAGAGCGGGGGGGGGCACAGATACGCAGTATTTT.

This clone was seen more than once but under ten times. This rearrangement joins TRBV9 to TRBJ1-3; no clear D. This CDR3 region has 12 residues. V was shortened by 4 bases and J by 4 bases, with 6 bases between the two germline ends. Germline V gene lookup returns CDR1 SGDLS and CDR2 YYNGEE. The CDR3 DNA sequence: TGTGCCAGCAGCCCCGAGGGAAACACCATATATTTT. It yields the protein CASSPEGNTIYF.

This clone was picked up one time. The chain employs TRBV28 and TRBJ2-5, with 7 positions matching TRBD2. CDR3 length: 11 amino acids. Germline CDR1 reads MDHEN; CDR2 reads SYDVKM. V gave up 6 bases and J gave up 13 bases; unmatched junction bases: 8. CDR3 coding DNA: TGTGCCAGCAGATCGGGGGAGGGCACGTACTTC. This encodes CASRSGEGTYF.

The DNA for the CDR3 is TGTGCCAGCATGAGAACGGCTAGCGGTGATGATGAGCAGTTCTTC. Residues: CASMRTASGDDEQFF. The genes are TRBV6-5 and TRBJ2-1, with TRBD2 matching over 7 bases. J was trimmed by 8 bases and V by 7 bases; bases with no gene match: 14. The CDR3 sequence is 15 residues long. Germline loops: CDR1 MNHEY, CDR2 SVGAGI.

V gene TRBV11-2 combines with J gene TRBJ1-2; perhaps TRBD1 as D (6 bases). Trimming removed 5 bases at V and 4 bases at J, with 20 bases between. This CDR3 is 16 amino acids long. Germline V gives CDR1 SGHAT, CDR2 FQNNGV. The CDR3 DNA reads TGTGCCAGCAGCGACGACAGGTCTTCTTACATCTATGGCTACACCTTC. Its translation: CASSDDRSSYIYGYTF.

The chain is built from TRBV21-1 and TRBJ2-7; the table assigns TRBD2, which was not confirmed against the DNA. TRBV21-1 is an annotated pseudogene. This CDR3 contains 16 residues. The CDR3 DNA sequence: TGTGCCAGCAGGACCGGGACTAGCGGGAAAACCTACGAGCAGTACTTC. Its translation: CASRTGTSGKTYEQYF.

This clone was counted a single time. This chain links TRBV5-1 with TRBJ2-7, with a possible D match to TRBD1 (5 bases). The CDR3 totals 11 residues. The ends were cut back, 5 bases at V and 5 bases at J, with 8 bases in the middle. Germline CDR1 is SGHRS and CDR2 is YFSETQ. The CDR3 is CASRSRDEQYF. In DNA form, the CDR3 reads TGCGCCAGCAGATCCAGGGACGAGCAGTACTTC.

The chain recombines TRBV28 with TRBJ1-2; D unresolved. V was clipped by 5 bases and J by 6 bases, with 19 bases between them. Per germline, CDR1 MDHEN and CDR2 SYDVKM. This CDR3 spans 15 amino acids. The CDR3 DNA reads as TGTGCCAGCAGTCCCCCCTCGCACCGGGATCATGGCTACACCTTC. This translates into CASSPPSHRDHGYTF.

V is TRBV19 and J is TRBJ2-7; the D gene is possibly TRBD1 (6 bases). Germline CDR1 LNHDA, CDR2 SQIVND (reference sequence). The CDR3 is 12 residues long. V shed 3 bases and J shed 6 bases, with 9 bases lying between them. CDR3 residues: CASSMSRGEQYF. DNA of the CDR3: TGTGCCAGTAGTATGAGCAGGGGCGAGCAGTACTTC.

The genes are TRBV15 and TRBJ1-4; tentative D call: TRBD1 (5 bases). CDR1 and CDR2 (germline): LNHNV, YYDKDF (reference sequence). This CDR3 comprises 15 residues. Deletions cut 3 bases from V and 8 bases from J, with 16 bases between. Written as DNA, the CDR3 is TGTGCCACCAGCAGTCCCCGCTCCGGGGGGGAAAAACTGTTTTTT. This translates into CATSSPRSGGEKLFF.

In regard to this clone: The identical CDR3 is also encoded by other nucleotide sequences in the sample. The chain has TRBV27 and TRBJ2-5; D remains unclear. This CDR3 spans 11 amino acids. Germline V gene lookup returns CDR1 MNHEY and CDR2 SMNVEV (reference sequence). Deletions cut 6 bases from V and 5 bases from J, with 7 bases between. The CDR3 bases are TGTGCCAGCAGCTTTCGGGAGACCCAGTACTTC. Its translation: CASSFRETQYF.

The chain employs TRBV6-5 and TRBJ2-2; TRBD1 is a possible D gene (6 bases). The CDR3 is 12 residues long. V was clipped by 6 bases and J by 7 bases, with 9 bases between them. Germline V gene sequence: CDR1 MNHEY, CDR2 SVGAGI. The CDR3 reads CASRGGVGELFF. The CDR3 DNA follows: TGTGCCAGCAGAGGGGGTGTCGGGGAGCTGTTTTTT.

The rearrangement joins TRBV9 to TRBJ1-3, with D possibly matching TRBD1 (6 bases). Germline CDR1 reads SGDLS; CDR2 reads YYNGEE. This CDR3 comprises 16 residues. Trimming shortened V by 0 bases and J by 2 bases, and 12 bases separated the two germline ends. In DNA form, the CDR3 reads TGTGCCAGCAGCGTAGGGTCAGGGGCCACTGGAAACACCATATATTTT. Protein: CASSVGSGATGNTIYF. The entire variable domain, with the rest obtained from reference TRBV9 and TRBJ1-3, is as follows: DSGVTQTPKHLITATGQRVTLRCSPRSGDLSVYWYQQSLDQGLQFLIQYYNGEERAKGNILERFSAQQFPDLHSELNLSSLELGDSALYFCASSVGSGATGNTIYFGEGSWLTVV.

In this sample, this clone turned up a few times. The chain joins TRBV5-5 to TRBJ2-5; D gene uncertain. V was shortened by 0 bases and J by 1 base, with 10 bases between the two germline ends. CDR1 and CDR2 (germline): SGHKS, YYEKEE (reference sequence). The CDR3 loop spans 15 amino acids. For the CDR3, the DNA is TGTGCCAGCAGCTTGGATTGGGCAGTCCAAGAGACCCAGTACTTC. Its protein is CASSLDWAVQETQYF.

J is TRBJ1-2 and V is TRBV18, with 9 bases identical to TRBD1. The V gene end was trimmed by 6 bases and the J gene end by 8 bases; junction bases not matched to a gene: 16. The CDR3 is 16 residues long. Looked up from germline, CDR1 is KGHSH and CDR2 is LQKENI. CDR3 region: CASSREPLQGAEGYTF. The CDR3, as DNA: TGTGCCAGCTCCCGGGAGCCCTTACAGGGGGCAGAGGGCTACACCTTC.

This rearrangement joins TRBV28 to TRBJ2-7; D might be TRBD2 (6 bases). The germline V gene encodes CDR1 MDHEN and CDR2 SYDVKM. The germline V and J ends were trimmed by 6 bases and 5 bases, with 14 bases remaining between them. The CDR3 covers 13 residues. The chain's CDR3 is CASRRTGGNEQYF. In DNA, the CDR3 is TGTGCCAGCAGGCGTACAGGAGGGAACGAGCAGTACTTC.

This chain joins TRBV19 and TRBJ2-7; 11 nucleotides agree with TRBD2. The CDR3 length is 14 residues. With V trimmed by 4 bases and J by 3 bases, 2 bases remained unmatched. The germline gives CDR1 LNHDA, CDR2 SQIVND (reference sequence). CDR3 sequence (DNA): TGTGCCAGTAGTACGGGACTAGCGGTCTACGAGCAGTACTTC. Amino acid sequence: CASSTGLAVYEQYF.

CDR3: CASSWGAWEQHF. CDR3 in DNA: TGTGCCAGCAGTTGGGGAGCCTGGGAGCAGCATTTT. The chain recombines TRBV12-3 or TRBV12-4 with TRBJ1-5; unclear D gene. The germline V and J ends were trimmed by 4 bases and 13 bases, with 14 bases remaining between them. The CDR3 has 12 residues.

V usage is TRBV18 and J usage is TRBJ1-1; TRBD1 matches 7 bases. The V gene end was trimmed by 3 bases and the J gene end by 0 bases; junction bases not matched to a gene: 1. CDR1 and CDR2 (germline): KGHSH, LQKENI. The CDR3 covers 14 residues. As DNA, the CDR3 is TGTGCCAGCTCACCGGGACAGATGAACACTGAAGCTTTCTTT. This translates into CASSPGQMNTEAFF.

The chain has TRBV5-5 and TRBJ1-5; D perhaps matches TRBD1 (5 bases). The CDR3 contains 16 residues. V lost 4 bases, J lost 4 bases, and 18 bases lay in between. From germline, CDR1 is SGHKS and CDR2 YYEKEE (reference sequence). The CDR3 coding sequence is TGTGCCAGCAGCCCGTGGGGGGTCGGCGGAAATCAGCCCCAGCATTTT. Its protein is CASSPWGVGGNQPQHF. The full variable domain, rest sourced from reference TRBV5-5 and TRBJ1-5, is DAGVTQSPTHLIKTRGQQVTLRCSPISGHKSVSWYQQVLGQGPQFIFQYYEKEERGRGNFPDRFSARQFPNYSSELNVNALLLGDSALYLCASSPWGVGGNQPQHFGDGTRLSIL.